A selection of T cell receptor beta chains follows, all from one sample in a study of CXCR3-negative and CXCR3-positive naive CD8 T cells. TCRdb re-called the 5' RACE reads; one entry per CDR3 protein, DNA not given. This sample's clone table lists under 50,000 distinct CDR3 sequences. Sample: naive CXCR3- CD8+ T cells from blood. All receptors come from a human donor in good health. Some clones in this sample may be carry-over from other donors' samples. CDR3s include the opening cysteine and the closing phenylalanine or tryptophan. Some rows have no size entry. The others give once, few or many, or a class for an expanded clone.

NA TRBJ1-5 TRBV15 CATSLDRGRQPQHF
medium-sized TRBJ2-7 TRBV20-1 CSAGDSPIRPYEQYF
NA TRBJ2-5 TRBV29-1 CSVGGGAGLYQETQYF
NA TRBJ1-4 TRBV29-1 CSVMTQGAKATNEKLFF
NA TRBJ2-1 TRBV27 CASSFGTDNNEQFF
NA TRBJ2-1 TRBV7-3 CASSFRQGGEQFF
NA TRBJ2-3 TRBV4-2 CASSHPSGGAPDTQYF
NA TRBJ2-1 TRBV24-1 CATSDLSNEQFF
NA TRBJ2-7 TRBV4-3 CASSQDRGTAYEQYF
NA TRBJ1-5 TRBV6-5 CASSYGQGIGQPQHF
NA TRBJ2-3 TRBV12-3/TRBV12-4 CASSPGLAGTDTQYF
NA TRBJ2-7 TRBV20-1 CSAHSDQNSYEQYF
NA TRBJ2-7 TRBV28 CASSLWGGRGVYEQYF
NA TRBJ2-3 TRBV24-1 CATSDLGGPTQYF
medium-sized TRBJ2-3 TRBV11-2 CASSLIQGARPDTQYF
NA TRBJ2-7 TRBV7-9 CASSYQGIEQYF
NA TRBJ2-1 TRBV5-1 CASSLGKRTGLEQFF
NA TRBJ2-7 TRBV3-1 CASSQGLAVSSYEQYF
NA TRBJ1-1 TRBV12-3/TRBV12-4 CASSLSPGTENTEAFF
NA TRBJ2-3 TRBV21-1 CASSNCGDPGTDTQYF
NA TRBJ1-1 TRBV3-1 CASSHSGQGDTEAFF
NA TRBJ2-7 TRBV20-1 CSARDSQARGYEQYF
NA TRBJ2-1 TRBV12-3/TRBV12-4 CASSPPHNEQFF
NA TRBJ2-7 TRBV7-6 CASSLAVQGYEQYF
NA TRBJ1-5 TRBV28 CASSGTGPSQPQHF
NA TRBJ2-1 TRBV29-1 CSVELRDRDYNEQFF
NA TRBJ2-1 TRBV6-2/TRBV6-3 CASSYRAPSMGNEQFF
NA TRBJ2-5 TRBV7-9 CASSYLVGVLETQYF
NA TRBJ2-7 TRBV28 CASSLTWRGSYEQYF
NA TRBJ1-5 TRBV19 CASSRSGRKDQPQHF
NA TRBJ2-1 TRBV7-6 CASSLAPIAGEDEQFF
NA TRBJ2-2 TRBV28 CASSFLDGQHVGELFF
NA TRBJ2-5 TRBV18 CASSRYQETQYF
NA TRBJ2-7 TRBV28 CASSDRTLFYEQYF
NA TRBJ2-7 TRBV29-1 CSVVTIGYEQYF
NA TRBJ2-2 TRBV6-2/TRBV6-3 CASSPPGQINTGELFF
NA TRBJ2-7 TRBV14 CASSQAPGGMYEQYF
NA TRBJ2-5 TRBV10-3 CAISDGMEETQYF
NA TRBJ2-2 TRBV27 CASGRMDTGELFF
NA TRBJ2-7 TRBV20-1 CSARGGTAYEQYF
NA TRBJ1-1 TRBV20-1 CSRRDQDRGRFFMAEAFF
NA TRBJ2-7 TRBV29-1 CSVEHSKGTSYEQYF